These 6 T cell receptor beta chains originate from one sample sequenced in a study of control samples from healthy donors and cancer patients. Repertoires were generated with immunoSEQ multiplex PCR, while TCRdb's copy carries only in-frame clones and drops some. The sample includes some 150,000 clones, roughly 92% of them seen just once. Sequenced material: blood. The receptors derive from a man in his forties in good health.

V and J are TRBV5-5 and TRBJ2-7, with D possibly being TRBD1 (5 bases). CDR1 and CDR2 from the germline V gene are SGHKS and YYEKEE (reference sequence). The CDR3 extends over 16 amino acids. V shed 4 bases and J shed 0 bases, with 17 bases lying between them. The CDR3 nucleotides read TGTGCCAGCAGCACGCCGACAGTCTTAAGCTCCTACGAGCAGTACTTC. Translating gives CASSTPTVLSSYEQYF. The full variable domain, completed using reference TRBV5-5 and TRBJ2-7, is DAGVTQSPTHLIKTRGQQVTLRCSPISGHKSVSWYQQVLGQGPQFIFQYYEKEERGRGNFPDRFSARQFPNYSSELNVNALLLGDSALYLCASSTPTVLSSYEQYFGPGTRLTVT.

The chain carries TRBV6-5 and TRBJ1-2; 7 bases are shared with TRBD1. Germline V lookup: CDR1 MNHEY, CDR2 SVGAGI. The CDR3 length is 12 residues. Losses at the gene ends were 8 bases for V and 8 bases for J; bases not matched to a gene: 8. CDR3 sequence (DNA): TGTGCCAGCGGAAAACAGGGACAGGGCTACACCTTC. Protein sequence: CASGKQGQGYTF.

This clone was recorded only once. This chain joins TRBV9 and TRBJ2-3; D remains ambiguous. The germline V gene has CDR1 SGDLS and CDR2 YYNGEE. V dropped 2 bases and J dropped 0 bases, with 16 bases sitting between them. The CDR3 contains 17 residues. DNA for the CDR3: TGTGCCAGCAGCGTGCGCAACCTCATCGGTAGCACAGATACGCAGTATTTT. It translates to CASSVRNLIGSTDTQYF.

The V and J genes are TRBV5-6 and TRBJ2-5; a possible D gene is TRBD1 (6 bases). The germline CDR1 and CDR2 sequences are SGHDT and YYEEEE. V lost 4 bases, J lost 5 bases, and 18 bases lay in between. The CDR3 has 15 residues. The CDR3 is CASSGQTGVRETQYF. The DNA of the CDR3 is TGTGCCAGCAGCGGACAGACAGGCGTCAGGGAGACCCAGTACTTC.

The rearrangement joins TRBV28 to TRBJ1-3; maybe TRBD1 (5 bases). Germline V gene lookup returns CDR1 MDHEN and CDR2 SYDVKM. The ends were cut back, 6 bases at V and 4 bases at J, with 13 bases in the middle. The CDR3 has 14 residues. The CDR3 DNA follows: TGTGCCAGCAGCTCCCCAGGGAACGGAAACACCATATATTTT. It is translated as CASSSPGNGNTIYF.

V and J are TRBV25-1 and TRBJ2-3; D may correspond to TRBD1 or TRBD2 (7 bases each). Trimming pared 10 bases from V and 1 base from J, leaving 15 bases between. The germline V gene encodes CDR1 MGHDK and CDR2 SYGVNS. The CDR3 consists of 14 residues. Here the CDR3 DNA reads TGTGCCACCCAGGGGGGGCTTCGCACAGATACGCAGTATTTT. Encoded protein: CATQGGLRTDTQYF.